The 24 T cell receptor beta chains below come from one sample, sequenced in a study of monozygotic twins with inflammatory bowel disease. After re-calling the 5' RACE reads, TCRdb lists one entry per CDR3 protein, DNA absent. The sample features roughly 120,000 distinct CDR3 sequences, with around 12% in its top ten. The sample was blood. These receptor sequences come from a human donor with ulcerative colitis or Crohn's disease, or a healthy co-twin of an affected twin (not recorded which).

CDR3 sequence: CASSLVYWDPEQYF. V usage is TRBV7-8 and J usage is TRBJ2-7. CDR1 and CDR2 (germline): SGHVS, FQNEAQ. The CDR3 has 14 residues. The complete variable domain, with remaining parts taken from reference TRBV7-8 and TRBJ2-7, reads GAGVSQSPRYKVAKRGQDVALRCDPISGHVSLFWYQQALGQGPEFLTYFQNEAQLDKSGLPSDRFFAERPEGSVSTLKIQRTQQEDSAVYLCASSLVYWDPEQYFGPGTRLTVT.

The chain carries TRBV12-3 or TRBV12-4 and TRBJ2-7; TCRdb calls TRBD1, which cannot be checked without DNA. The CDR3 covers 15 residues. The CDR3 spells CASSTDRGAAYEQYF.

This chain uses TRBV20-1 with TRBJ2-7; lacking DNA, the TRBD2 call made by TCRdb goes unchecked. Germline V gene lookup returns CDR1 DFQATT and CDR2 SNEGSKA (reference sequence). The length of the CDR3 is 16 residues. CDR3 region: CSARDPSSKGAYEQYF.

The genes are TRBV4-2 and TRBJ2-2; lacking DNA, the TRBD1 call made by TCRdb goes unchecked. The germline gives CDR1 LGHNA, CDR2 YNFKEQ. The CDR3 length is 15 residues. The CDR3 here is CASSQALLLTGELFF.

V usage is TRBV20-1 and J usage is TRBJ2-3; TCRdb lists TRBD1, though no DNA is available to test this call. Germline V CDR1 and CDR2: DFQATT, SNEGSKA (reference sequence). The CDR3 has 15 residues. CDR3 region: CSARARWAVSDTQYF.

The chain is built from TRBV19 and TRBJ2-1; TCRdb names TRBD2, which stays unverified in the absence of DNA. Germline CDR1 and CDR2: LNHDA and SQIVND (reference sequence). The CDR3 runs to 18 residues. This CDR3 is CASSGEGLAGLSYNEQFF. The full variable domain, in which reference TRBV19 and TRBJ2-1 provide the parts outside the CDR3, is DGGITQSPKYLFRKEGQNVTLSCEQNLNHDAMYWYRQDPGQGLRLIYYSQIVNDFQKGDIAEGYSVSREKKESFPLTVTSAQKNPTAFYLCASSGEGLAGLSYNEQFFGPGTRLTVL.

V is TRBV12-3 or TRBV12-4 and J is TRBJ1-1. The CDR3 sequence is 13 residues long. CDR3 protein: CASSLTENTEAFF.

This sequence joins TRBV27 and TRBJ1-2. The CDR3 contains 17 residues. Germline CDR1 is MNHEY and CDR2 is SMNVEV (reference sequence). The CDR3 region is CASSLSGVGQRNYGYTF.

The V and J genes are TRBV9 and TRBJ2-1; TCRdb selects TRBD1, and the lack of DNA leaves this call unchecked. The CDR3 runs to 15 residues. Germline V gene lookup returns CDR1 SGDLS and CDR2 YYNGEE. The CDR3: CASSIDSGPYIEQFF.

The CDR3 reads CASSSGTGDSGELFF. This chain joins TRBV18 and TRBJ2-2; TCRdb designates TRBD1, a call that cannot be tested without DNA. Germline values: CDR1 KGHSH, CDR2 LQKENI. CDR3 length: 15 residues.

The rearrangement joins TRBV11-2 to TRBJ2-1; there is no DNA to check the TCRdb D call of TRBD2. This CDR3 comprises 19 residues. Germline lookup yields CDR1 SGHAT and CDR2 FQNNGV. The CDR3: CASSLDPLTSGTVGHEQFF.

V usage is TRBV7-9 and J usage is TRBJ1-1. The CDR3 contains 16 residues. Germline V gene data show CDR1 as SEHNR and CDR2 as FQNEAQ (reference sequence). CDR3 region: CASSSNTRGLGTEAFF. The full variable domain, rest sourced from reference TRBV7-9 and TRBJ1-1, is DTGVSQNPRHKITKRGQNVTFRCDPISEHNRLYWYRQTLGQGPEFLTYFQNEAQLEKSRLLSDRFSAERPKGSFSTLEIQRTEQGDSAMYLCASSSNTRGLGTEAFFGQGTRLTVV.

This chain connects TRBV12-3 or TRBV12-4 to TRBJ2-2; TCRdb's D call, TRBD1, is unchecked because there is no DNA. This CDR3 is 15 amino acids long. The CDR3 is CASSERTGWSGELFF.

This chain joins TRBV11-2 and TRBJ2-1; TCRdb proposes TRBD1, but this gene call is untestable without DNA. This CDR3 is built from 13 residues. The germline V gene encodes CDR1 SGHAT and CDR2 FQNNGV. The CDR3 sequence is CASSLGDPNEQFF.

This chain uses TRBV18 with TRBJ1-1. The V gene's germline CDR1 is KGHSH and CDR2 LQKENI. The CDR3 contains 14 residues. CDR3 sequence reads: CASSPMHRNTEAFF.

The chain couples TRBV14 to TRBJ2-7. The CDR3 covers 13 residues. In germline, CDR1 is SGHDN, CDR2 FVKESK. The CDR3 protein is CASSQLQSYEQYF.

The CDR3 sequence is CASNRGRETQYF. This chain uses TRBV7-9 with TRBJ2-5; TCRdb's assignment of TRBD1 cannot be checked, as there is no DNA. The CDR3 has 12 residues. Looked up from germline, CDR1 is SEHNR and CDR2 is FQNEAQ (reference sequence). Looking up the rest from reference TRBV7-9 and TRBJ2-5 gives the full variable domain: DTGVSQNPRHKITKRGQNVTFRCDPISEHNRLYWYRQTLGQGPEFLTYFQNEAQLEKSRLLSDRFSAERPKGSFSTLEIQRTEQGDSAMYLCASNRGRETQYFGPGTRLLVL.

J is TRBJ1-1 and V is TRBV5-1; TCRdb's D call of TRBD1 is untestable without DNA. The CDR3 sequence is 14 residues long. CDR1 is SGHRS, CDR2 YFSETQ, per germline. The CDR3 sequence is CASSFDMSNTEAFF.

This clonotype is deemed medium-sized by its frequency. This chain links TRBV4-1 with TRBJ2-1. The CDR3 sequence is 14 residues long. CDR1 is MGHRA and CDR2 is YSYEKL in the germline V gene. CDR3 protein: CASSQGWLNNEQFF.

This chain uses TRBV7-6 with TRBJ2-5; checking the TCRdb D call of TRBD1 is not possible without DNA. Germline V lookup: CDR1 SGHVS, CDR2 FNYEAQ. The CDR3 sequence is 13 residues long. The CDR3 sequence: CASSPDRGETQYF. Filled out from reference TRBV7-6 and TRBJ2-5, the complete variable domain reads GAGVSQSPRYKVTKRGQDVALRCDPISGHVSLYWYRQALGQGPEFLTYFNYEAQQDKSGLPNDRFSAERPEGSISTLTIQRTEQRDSAMYRCASSPDRGETQYFGPGTRLLVL.

The chain joins TRBV15 to TRBJ2-5; TCRdb's D call of TRBD2 is untestable without DNA. The CDR3 covers 17 residues. Germline-derived CDR1 and CDR2 are LNHNV and YYDKDF (reference sequence). CDR3 sequence: CATSRDPGEGIQETQYF. Complete variable domain (other parts from reference TRBV15 and TRBJ2-5): DAMVIQNPRYQVTQFGKPVTLSCSQTLNHNVMYWYQQKSSQAPKLLFHYYDKDFNNEADTPDNFQSRRPNTSFCFLDIRSPGLGDTAMYLCATSRDPGEGIQETQYFGPGTRLLVL.

The J gene is TRBJ1-5, the V gene TRBV7-2. Germline V gives CDR1 SGHTA, CDR2 FQGNSA. The CDR3 runs 15 residues. CDR3 sequence reads: CASSLETETNQPQHF.

V usage is TRBV6-2 or TRBV6-3 and J usage is TRBJ1-5. The CDR3 runs to 14 residues. Germline V gene sequence: CDR1 MNHEY, CDR2 SVGEGT. CDR3 region: CASSYRLLNQPQHF.

V gene TRBV6-5 combines with J gene TRBJ2-7; TCRdb's D call of TRBD2 is untestable without DNA. Germline CDR1 is MNHEY and CDR2 is SVGAGI. This CDR3 spans 15 amino acids. The chain's CDR3 is CASSYSGGSIHEQYF.